The next 30 T cell receptor beta chains were all read from a single sample in a study of CD8 T cell repertoires and HIV-1 epitope variants. Sequenced by immunoSEQ multiplex PCR; TCRdb stores in-frame clones only, minus some. The top ten clones hold 40% to 45% of a sample with about 4,400 clones, roughly 72% of them seen once. Their cognate antigens are unknown. The material sequenced was cultured CD8+ T cells derived from PBMCs. The receptors were sampled from a male donor with HIV.

This clone turned up a few times. V and J are TRBV23-1 and TRBJ1-2; 7 nucleotides agree with TRBD1. TRBV23-1 is given ORF status, its function remaining uncertain. With V trimmed by 2 bases and J by 6 bases, 9 bases remained unmatched. The CDR3 consists of 15 residues. The CDR3 DNA sequence: TGCGCCAGCAGTCAACCCCGGACAGGAGGGGATGGCTACACCTTC. Residues: CASSQPRTGGDGYTF.

This clone was seen only a few times. The chain carries TRBV6-5 and TRBJ2-7; TRBD1 agrees at 7 bases. Germline V gene lookup returns CDR1 MNHEY and CDR2 SVGAGI. The V segment lost 2 bases and the J segment 0 bases; nucleotides outside the gene matches: 1. The CDR3 loop spans 14 amino acids. This chain's CDR3 is CASSYRTGSYEQYF. CDR3 coding DNA: TGTGCCAGCAGTTACCGGACAGGCTCCTACGAGCAGTACTTC.

The V call is TRBV27, the J call TRBJ2-7; 7 nucleotides agree with TRBD1. This CDR3 is built from 13 residues. The germline CDR1 and CDR2 sequences are MNHEY and SMNVEV (reference sequence). After removal of 5 bases from V and 6 bases from J, the junction contained 7 bases not matched to a gene. The DNA of the CDR3 is TGTGCCAGCAGTGGATCGACAGGGATCGAGCAGTACTTC. Translated, it gives CASSGSTGIEQYF.

This chain links TRBV6-5 with TRBJ2-1; D assignment may be TRBD1 or TRBD2 (5 bases each). CDR3 length equals 15 residues. Trimming took 5 bases from V and 9 from J, leaving 20 bases between them. The germline V gene encodes CDR1 MNHEY and CDR2 SVGAGI. CDR3 amino acids: CASSGYPGSSFEQFF. DNA for the CDR3: TGTGCCAGCAGTGGGTACCCAGGGAGCTCATTTGAGCAGTTCTTC.

V usage is TRBV30 and J usage is TRBJ2-3; D remains ambiguous. Trimming removed 0 bases at V and 0 bases at J, with 10 bases between. The CDR3 is 15 residues long. Germline V gives CDR1 GTSNPN, CDR2 SVGIG (reference sequence). Here the CDR3 reads CAWSVGATSTDTQYF. The CDR3 DNA is TGTGCCTGGAGTGTAGGCGCCACTAGCACAGATACGCAGTATTTT.

This clone was recorded once. This chain uses TRBV5-6 with TRBJ1-1; D possibly corresponds to TRBD1 (6 bases). The CDR3 is 15 residues long. Germline loops: CDR1 SGHDT, CDR2 YYEEEE. Trimming shortened V by 0 bases and J by 6 bases, and 15 bases separated the two germline ends. The CDR3 reads CASSLETGSSPEAFF. In nucleotides, the CDR3 is TGTGCCAGCAGCTTGGAGACAGGTAGTTCTCCTGAAGCTTTCTTT. Combining the CDR3 with reference TRBV5-6 and TRBJ1-1 gives the whole variable domain DAGVTQSPTHLIKTRGQQVTLRCSPKSGHDTVSWYQQALGQGPQFIFQYYEEEERQRGNFPDRFSGHQFPNYSSELNVNALLLGDSALYLCASSLETGSSPEAFFGQGTRLTVV.

The chain has TRBV2 and TRBJ2-7; D remains unclear. The CDR3 has 13 residues. CDR1 is SNHLY and CDR2 is FYNNEI in the germline V gene. Trimming pared 3 bases from V and 3 bases from J, leaving 9 bases between. The CDR3 spells CASSDPSIYEQYF. The CDR3, as DNA: TGTGCCAGCAGTGACCCTAGTATCTACGAGCAGTACTTC.

The sample holds a few counts of this clone. V and J are TRBV11-2 and TRBJ1-1; D possibly corresponds to TRBD1 (6 bases). CDR3 length: 15 residues. Trimming left V 2 bases short and J 4 bases short, with 14 bases between. CDR1 SGHAT and CDR2 FQNNGV come from the germline V gene. The CDR3 here is CASSLSPGAATEAFF. DNA for the CDR3: TGTGCCAGCAGCTTATCCCCGGGGGCAGCCACTGAAGCTTTCTTT.

The chain couples TRBV5-6 to TRBJ2-5; D remains ambiguous. This CDR3 contains 15 residues. The V end was cut by 3 bases, the J end by 0 bases, with 12 bases between. Germline V gene sequence: CDR1 SGHDT, CDR2 YYEEEE. The CDR3 region has the DNA TGTGCCAGCAGCTCAACTATCACGTACCAAGAGACCCAGTACTTC. Protein product: CASSSTITYQETQYF.

V gene TRBV27 combines with J gene TRBJ1-2; TRBD1 aligns across 12 bases. The CDR3 sequence is 14 residues long. Losses at the gene ends were 3 bases for V and 10 bases for J; bases not matched to a gene: 6. CDR1 is MNHEY, CDR2 SMNVEV, per germline (reference sequence). CDR3 nucleotide sequence: TGTGCCAGCAGTTTTGGGGACAGGGGGCGAGCCTACACCTTC. This gives the protein CASSFGDRGRAYTF.

By frequency in the sample, this clone is large. J is TRBJ2-7 and V is TRBV28; D is perhaps TRBD1 (5 bases). Germline V gives CDR1 MDHEN, CDR2 SYDVKM. The CDR3 length is 15 residues. V lost 6 bases and J lost 2, with 17 bases in between. The CDR3 nucleotides are TGTGCCAGCAGCGAATCAATAGGACAAGCCTACGAGCAGTACTTC. Its protein product is CASSESIGQAYEQYF.

The chain employs TRBV28 and TRBJ2-1, with 10 positions matching TRBD1. This CDR3 has 16 residues. The germline V gene encodes CDR1 MDHEN and CDR2 SYDVKM. With V trimmed by 5 bases and J by 1 base, 5 bases remained unmatched. CDR3 sequence reads: CASSTWDRGSYNEQFF. The CDR3 coding sequence is TGTGCCAGCAGTACCTGGGACAGGGGATCCTACAATGAGCAGTTCTTC.

The rearrangement uses TRBV9 and TRBJ2-1, with 8 nucleotides matching TRBD2. Germline CDR1 is SGDLS and CDR2 is YYNGEE. This CDR3 has 16 amino acids. Trimming took 0 bases from V and 2 from J; bases not matched to a gene: 4. DNA of the CDR3: TGTGCCAGCAGCGTAGGGTCGGGAGGGCCCTACAATGAGCAGTTCTTC. It translates to CASSVGSGGPYNEQFF.

With regard to this clone: At one end, the junction sequence differs from germline, possibly due to a read error. The chain joins TRBV2 to TRBJ1-5; tentatively, D is TRBD1 (5 bases). This CDR3 region has 13 residues. Germline lookup yields CDR1 SNHLY and CDR2 FYNNEI. The CDR3 sequence: CVSVGPSNQPQHF. The CDR3 DNA reads TGTGTCAGCGTGGGACCTAGCAATCAGCCCCAGCATTTT.

This clone was seen only a few times. J is TRBJ2-6 and V is TRBV5-6; no definite D call. Deletions cut 5 bases from V and 3 bases from J, with 12 bases between. Looked up from germline, CDR1 is SGHDT and CDR2 is YYEEEE. This CDR3 region has 15 residues. CDR3 sequence reads: CASRLGISGANVLTF. The CDR3 DNA sequence: TGTGCCAGCAGACTTGGGATAAGTGGGGCCAACGTCCTGACTTTC.

The chain combines TRBV27 with TRBJ2-7; TRBD1 matches at 9 bases. Per the germline V gene, CDR1 is MNHEY and CDR2 is SMNVEV (reference sequence). J was trimmed by 4 bases and V by 5 bases; bases with no gene match: 9. CDR3 length equals 15 residues. The DNA of the CDR3 is TGTGCCAGCAGTCTTCGACAGGGGGTCATGTACGAGCAGTACTTC. It yields the protein CASSLRQGVMYEQYF.

The gene calls are TRBV9 and TRBJ2-1, with 7 bases identical to TRBD2. The CDR3 runs to 16 residues. Trimming at V came to 4 bases and at J to 2 bases, leaving 9 bases not matched to a gene. Germline V lookup: CDR1 SGDLS, CDR2 YYNGEE. DNA for the CDR3: TGTGCCAGCAGCCCAGGACTAGTGGGGGCCTACAATGAGCAGTTCTTC. Translation gives CASSPGLVGAYNEQFF. The full variable domain, with the rest looked up from reference TRBV9 and TRBJ2-1, is DSGVTQTPKHLITATGQRVTLRCSPRSGDLSVYWYQQSLDQGLQFLIQYYNGEERAKGNILERFSAQQFPDLHSELNLSSLELGDSALYFCASSPGLVGAYNEQFFGPGTRLTVL.

This rearrangement joins TRBV29-1 to TRBJ2-7; the match to TRBD1 covers 10 bases. CDR3 size: 16 residues. V shed 0 bases and J 6 bases; nucleotides not matched to a gene: 11. CDR1 and CDR2 from the germline V gene are SQVTM and ANQGSEA. As DNA, the CDR3 is TGCAGCGTTGAAGACCCTTCGGGACAGGGGTTGGCCGAGCAGTACTTC. It codes for CSVEDPSGQGLAEQYF.

The chain combines TRBV9 with TRBJ2-1; D gene unclear. Between the trimmed V and J ends, which lost 6 bases and 9 bases, there was a span of 4 bases. Germline V CDR1 and CDR2: SGDLS, YYNGEE. The CDR3 is 9 amino acids. The DNA for the CDR3 is TGTGCCAGCATCTGTGAGCAGTTCTTC. This codes for CASICEQFF.

V and J are TRBV4-2 and TRBJ2-7, with D possibly TRBD1 on 6 matching bases. The V end lost 2 bases, the J end lost 1 base, and 9 bases lay between the germline ends. Germline V gene sequence: CDR1 LGHNA, CDR2 YNFKEQ. This CDR3 is built from 14 residues. The DNA for the CDR3 is TGTGCCAGCAGCCAACCCGGGACATCCTACGAGCAGTACTTC. This gives the protein CASSQPGTSYEQYF.

The chain couples TRBV27 to TRBJ2-7; D remains unclear. From germline, CDR1 is MNHEY and CDR2 SMNVEV (reference sequence). The CDR3 is 12 residues long. The V and J ends lost 5 bases and 3 bases respectively, with 8 bases between them. The CDR3 region has the DNA TGTGCCAGCAGTAGAGGTGACTACGAGCAGTACTTC. Protein sequence: CASSRGDYEQYF.

The chain uses TRBV5-6 and TRBJ1-6; the D is unclear. Per germline, CDR1 SGHDT and CDR2 YYEEEE. V lost 4 bases, J lost 0 bases, and 11 bases lay in between. The CDR3 has 16 residues. CDR3 bases: TGTGCCAGCAGCCCGGGCCTATACTCCTATAATTCACCCCTCCACTTT. Translated: CASSPGLYSYNSPLHF. Full variable domain (rest looked up from reference TRBV5-6 and TRBJ1-6): DAGVTQSPTHLIKTRGQQVTLRCSPKSGHDTVSWYQQALGQGPQFIFQYYEEEERQRGNFPDRFSGHQFPNYSSELNVNALLLGDSALYLCASSPGLYSYNSPLHFGNGTRLTVT.

The gene calls are TRBV4-3 and TRBJ2-3; no definite D call. Germline V gene data show CDR1 as LGHNA and CDR2 as YSLEER. V lost 0 bases and J 2 bases, leaving 0 bases between the germline ends. This CDR3 is 12 amino acids long. The CDR3 sequence: CASSQDTDTQYF. In DNA, the CDR3 is TGCGCCAGCAGCCAAGACACAGATACGCAGTATTTT.

CDR3 protein: CASSATGFGEQFF. The DNA for the CDR3 is TGTGCCAGTAGTGCGACAGGCTTTGGGGAGCAGTTCTTC. This sequence joins TRBV19 and TRBJ2-1; TRBD1 is a possible D gene (6 bases). The CDR3 totals 13 residues. V lost 5 bases and J 10 bases, leaving 15 bases between the germline ends. Germline V gene lookup returns CDR1 LNHDA and CDR2 SQIVND (reference sequence).

The chain uses TRBV7-9 and TRBJ2-1, with 9 bases identical to TRBD2. This CDR3 region has 15 residues. J gave up 3 bases and V 5 bases, and 5 bases lay outside the gene matches. Germline lookup yields CDR1 SEHNR and CDR2 FQNEAQ (reference sequence). The chain's CDR3 is CASSVPSGVYNEQFF. The CDR3 DNA reads TGTGCCAGCAGCGTTCCTAGCGGGGTCTACAATGAGCAGTTCTTC.

A few counts support this clone. The chain links TRBV19 to TRBJ2-1, with TRBD2 matching over 8 bases. Germline lookup yields CDR1 LNHDA and CDR2 SQIVND (reference sequence). Unmatched junction bases numbered 8, after V lost 1 base and J lost 9 bases. The CDR3 loop spans 15 amino acids. This CDR3 reads CASSIGWGLGSEQFF. The CDR3 DNA sequence: TGTGCCAGTAGTATAGGGTGGGGACTAGGCAGTGAGCAGTTCTTC.

V usage is TRBV27 and J usage is TRBJ1-5; no reliable D call. Germline V gives CDR1 MNHEY, CDR2 SMNVEV (reference sequence). CDR3 length equals 14 residues. V shed 8 bases and J shed 0 bases, with 11 bases lying between them. CDR3 nucleotides: TGTGCCAGCTCCAGATACTATAGCAATCAGCCCCAGCATTTT. It yields the protein CASSRYYSNQPQHF.

The rearrangement uses TRBV7-9 and TRBJ1-1; a possible D gene is TRBD1 (5 bases). CDR1 and CDR2 (germline): SEHNR, FQNEAQ (reference sequence). The CDR3 contains 14 residues. Deletions cut 1 base from V and 1 base from J, with 7 bases between. The CDR3 sequence is CASSLGGTNTEAFF. CDR3 nucleotides: TGTGCCAGCAGCTTAGGAGGGACGAACACTGAAGCTTTCTTT.

The chain uses TRBV7-8 and TRBJ2-3, with 10 bases fitting TRBD1. Germline-derived CDR1 and CDR2 are SGHVS and FQNEAQ. V was clipped by 5 bases and J by 2 bases; unmatched bases: 7. There are 16 residues in the CDR3. The CDR3 DNA follows: TGTGCCAGCAGCCCCTATGGGACAGGGGACACAGATACGCAGTATTTT. It encodes CASSPYGTGDTDTQYF.

V usage is TRBV6-1 and J usage is TRBJ2-7, with a weak D call TRBD2 (5 bases). V was clipped by 0 bases and J by 0 bases, with 9 bases between them. Germline CDR1 MNHNS, CDR2 SASEGT. This CDR3 is built from 15 residues. Here the CDR3 reads CASSEAGDLSYEQYF. For the CDR3, the DNA is TGTGCCAGCAGTGAAGCGGGAGACCTCTCCTACGAGCAGTACTTC.